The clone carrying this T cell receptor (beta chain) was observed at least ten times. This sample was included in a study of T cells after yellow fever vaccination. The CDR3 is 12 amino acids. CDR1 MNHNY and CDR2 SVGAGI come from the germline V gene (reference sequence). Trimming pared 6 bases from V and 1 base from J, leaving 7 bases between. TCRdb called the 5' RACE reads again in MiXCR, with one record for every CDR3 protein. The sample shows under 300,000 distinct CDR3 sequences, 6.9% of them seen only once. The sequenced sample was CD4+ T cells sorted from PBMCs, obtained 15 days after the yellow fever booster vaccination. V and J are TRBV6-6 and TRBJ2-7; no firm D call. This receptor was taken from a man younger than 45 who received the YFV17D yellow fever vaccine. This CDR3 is CASRSESYEQYF. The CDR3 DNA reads TGTGCCAGCAGGTCAGAATCCTACGAGCAGTACTTC.